One T cell receptor beta chain is described in this entry. Its matching antigen is unknown. This sample was included in a study of vaccination and CD4 T cells after COVID-19. Study as a whole: It was a median approximately 92 days after diagnosis, with a range of 35 to 161, that post-COVID samples were drawn. As control conditions, cultures were given either a CEFX pool serving as positive control, an HIV-1 Nef pool, or no peptide at all.

Treatment specified: approximately nine-day PBMC culture with coronavirus spike peptide pools or control peptides (ViraFEST assay). ViraFEST sequenced TCRs after peptide-pool expansion of antigen-specific T cells. Half of the medium was exchanged for fresh IL-2 medium, first on day 3 and then on day 7. The Oncomine TCR Beta short-read assay generated sequence data from the DNA of cultured CD4+ T cells. Each CDR3 protein gets one entry after TCRdb re-called the PCR reads with MiXCR. This sample has around 12,000 distinct CDR3 sequences, with 45% found just once. The CDR3 is 16 amino acids. Trimming cost V 2 bases and J 5 bases, with 18 bases left between them. In germline, CDR1 is SGHTA, CDR2 FQGNSA.

The sample here was CD4+ T cells from blood, cultured in vitro, taken after SARS-CoV-2 vaccination. The receptor comes from a human donor who had recovered from COVID-19. The V gene is TRBV7-2, the J gene TRBJ2-5; either TRBD1 or TRBD2 may fit D (6 bases each). CDR3 DNA sequence: TGTGCCAGCAGCTTACTGCCGGGGGCGTTGGGGGAGACCCAGTACTTC. Protein: CASSLLPGALGETQYF.